This TCR beta chain is drawn from a study of T cell repertoires in cytomegalovirus infection. Looking at the study overall: Recently described HLA-C-restricted plus well-studied HLA-B-restricted CMV epitopes were used. CMV infection and matching HLA type were both indicated by public TCR beta signatures.

V dropped 1 base and J dropped 5 bases, with 11 bases sitting between them. The germline CDR1 and CDR2 sequences are SQVTM and ANQGSEA. CDR3 length: 13 residues. TCRdb recomputed calls from the reads with MiXCR, one row per CDR3 protein. Altogether around 540,000 distinct CDR3 sequences are present, about 33% being singletons, with the ten largest covering about a sixth. Findings of the study overall: In two of eight donors, the top clonotype was HLA-C-restricted CMV-specific. Carriage of CMV together with the relevant HLA was identifiable through cumulative public TCR beta family frequency.

In the case of this clonotype: The target antigen is unknown.

V gene TRBV29-1 combines with J gene TRBJ2-5; TRBD1 is a possible D gene (6 bases). This TCR was recovered from a human donor in good health (CMV status not recorded). Some clones in this sample may be carry-over from other donors' samples. This specimen was cultured PBMCs, taken from culture after CMV antigen stimulation. CDR3 sequence reads: CSVEGGPGETQYF. The CDR3 coding sequence is TGCAGCGTTGAAGGGGGGCCCGGGGAGACCCAGTACTTC. The entire variable domain, with the rest obtained from reference TRBV29-1 and TRBJ2-5, is as follows: SAVISQKPSRDICQRGTSLTIQCQVDSQVTMMFWYRQQPGQSLTLIATANQGSEATYESGFVIDKFPISRPNLTFSTLTVSNMSPEDSSIYLCSVEGGPGETQYFGPGTRLLVL.